A selection of T cell receptor beta chains follows, all from one sample in a study of shared T cell receptors in the human thymus. Sequencing used immunoSEQ multiplex PCR; TCRdb keeps in-frame clones, though not all of them. The table lists 640,000 or so clones, more than 70% of them singletons, with 0.009% to 0.0095% in the top ten. These data also featured in a second study, about human thymus T cells.

The sequencing input was thymocytes. Receptors were obtained from a boy under three years old with a congenital heart defect. Each CDR3 is given without its conserved first and last residue.

v_gene: TRBV27
j_gene: TRBJ2-7
CDR3aa: ASSSICGPQY

v_gene: TRBV29-1
j_gene: TRBJ1-2
CDR3aa: SVESRVEGNYGYT

v_gene: TRBV9
j_gene: TRBJ2-5
CDR3aa: ASSVGPSGGKETQY

v_gene: TRBV2
j_gene: TRBJ1-2
CDR3aa: ASSDTGQGMWYGYT

v_gene: TRBV30
j_gene: TRBJ2-1
CDR3aa: AWSVRGPPSSYNEQF

v_gene: TRBV28
j_gene: TRBJ2-3
CDR3aa: ASSFPRGEGAITDTQY

v_gene: TRBV30
j_gene: TRBJ1-1
CDR3aa: AWKPPYEVPNTEAF

v_gene: TRBV21-1
j_gene: TRBJ1-1
CDR3aa: ASSKDPGRKGEAF

v_gene: TRBV6-5
j_gene: TRBJ1-1
CDR3aa: ASSSTGAGDTEAF

v_gene: TRBV28
j_gene: TRBJ1-1
CDR3aa: ASSQITRQGAENTEAF

v_gene: TRBV19
j_gene: TRBJ1-4
CDR3aa: ASSIGQSSENEKLF

v_gene: TRBV10-2
j_gene: TRBJ2-7
CDR3aa: ASSTSGLNSYEQY

v_gene: TRBV7-6
j_gene: TRBJ2-2
CDR3aa: ASSLASGLAGGSNTGELF

v_gene: TRBV19
j_gene: TRBJ1-6
CDR3aa: ASTQGAGSPLH

v_gene: TRBV28
j_gene: TRBJ2-2
CDR3aa: ASSFRRWTGRTVGELF

v_gene: TRBV28
j_gene: TRBJ1-6
CDR3aa: ASRIPDAGGRFNSPLH

v_gene: TRBV5-1
j_gene: TRBJ2-3
CDR3aa: ASSLSHYAGGRTDTQY

v_gene: TRBV10-3
j_gene: TRBJ2-7
CDR3aa: AISGDSDYEQY

v_gene: TRBV4-2
j_gene: TRBJ2-4
CDR3aa: ASSHHKDSLAKNIQY

v_gene: TRBV28
j_gene: TRBJ1-5
CDR3aa: ASSLPGPPGQPQH

v_gene: TRBV5-5
j_gene: TRBJ2-7
CDR3aa: ASSFPQGAPGEQY

v_gene: TRBV25-1
j_gene: TRBJ2-1
CDR3aa: ASSFWLSSYNEQF

v_gene: TRBV19
j_gene: TRBJ1-1
CDR3aa: ASSINLASRRNTEAF

v_gene: TRBV5-1
j_gene: TRBJ2-5
CDR3aa: ASSPPRLAGGLETQY

v_gene: TRBV27
j_gene: TRBJ1-1
CDR3aa: ASSSNSKAF

v_gene: TRBV10-3
j_gene: TRBJ2-2
CDR3aa: AIRAGTGLTGELF

v_gene: TRBV7-9
j_gene: TRBJ2-1
CDR3aa: ASSLAPLLAASYNEQF

v_gene: TRBV11-2
j_gene: TRBJ2-3
CDR3aa: ASSLDEASTDTQY

v_gene: TRBV4-3
j_gene: TRBJ2-1
CDR3aa: ASSQDKGAPGSYNEQF

v_gene: TRBV14
j_gene: TRBJ1-1
CDR3aa: ASSQSRENTGLENTEAF

v_gene: TRBV27
j_gene: TRBJ1-1
CDR3aa: ASSSGQGDTEAF

v_gene: TRBV6-5
j_gene: TRBJ1-2
CDR3aa: ASSYDRNYGYT

v_gene: TRBV4-3
j_gene: TRBJ1-2
CDR3aa: ASSQANRGRRSYT

v_gene: TRBV4-1
j_gene: TRBJ1-6
CDR3aa: ASSQEGRTRSSSYNSPLH

v_gene: TRBV25-1
j_gene: TRBJ2-1
CDR3aa: ASSDPPAGEDNEQF

v_gene: TRBV5-1
j_gene: -
CDR3aa: ASSLDELHEQY

v_gene: TRBV11-3
j_gene: TRBJ2-7
CDR3aa: ASSAPGGGLGPYEQY

v_gene: TRBV2
j_gene: TRBJ1-5
CDR3aa: ASSLTGIRDQPQH

v_gene: TRBV5-1
j_gene: TRBJ2-5
CDR3aa: ASSLRTPGEGGEETQY

v_gene: TRBV14
j_gene: TRBJ2-1
CDR3aa: ASRRTRDSSYNEQF

v_gene: TRBV5-6
j_gene: TRBJ1-5
CDR3aa: ASSFRPQGRNSNQPQH

v_gene: TRBV5-1
j_gene: TRBJ2-7
CDR3aa: ASSPPTRGAYEQY

v_gene: TRBV7-8
j_gene: TRBJ2-5
CDR3aa: ASSLGHCGTGEETQY

v_gene: TRBV4-2
j_gene: TRBJ2-7
CDR3aa: ASSQVGPRSLLSSYEQY

v_gene: TRBV6-5
j_gene: TRBJ1-5
CDR3aa: ASSGLDRVNQPQH

v_gene: TRBV18
j_gene: TRBJ1-2
CDR3aa: ASSPREGEDYGYT

v_gene: TRBV27
j_gene: TRBJ1-1
CDR3aa: ASSKAVYEDTEAF

v_gene: TRBV15
j_gene: TRBJ2-6
CDR3aa: AINTGANVLT

v_gene: TRBV4-1
j_gene: TRBJ1-1
CDR3aa: ASSQEDWALNTEAF

v_gene: TRBV2
j_gene: TRBJ1-1
CDR3aa: ASTGKGWDTEAF

v_gene: TRBV6-6
j_gene: TRBJ1-1
CDR3aa: ASKDQGKNTEAF

v_gene: TRBV5-1
j_gene: TRBJ1-5
CDR3aa: ASSLVGPQPQH

v_gene: TRBV2
j_gene: TRBJ1-5
CDR3aa: ASSEDGPGQDYRGVNQPQH

v_gene: TRBV15
j_gene: TRBJ1-1
CDR3aa: ATSRIGTGITEAF

v_gene: TRBV5-4
j_gene: TRBJ1-1
CDR3aa: ASSLGPGEAF

v_gene: TRBV27
j_gene: TRBJ2-2
CDR3aa: ASSLSRTSGRLNTGELF

v_gene: TRBV20-1
j_gene: TRBJ2-3
CDR3aa: SAGTVDTQY